This T cell receptor beta chain was sequenced during a study of T cell clonotyping in hematopoietic cell transplantation. Recipients were bled about 28 days pretransplant and at posttransplant days 30, 100, 180. Some clones are missing from TCRdb's copy, which holds only in-frame ones; the method was immunoSEQ multiplex PCR. The sample contains approximately 4,400 clones, approximately 70% of which appear only once. The V gene lost 3 bases and the J gene lost 9 bases, with 11 bases spanning the gap. The CDR3 extends over 13 amino acids. The germline CDR1 and CDR2 sequences are MGHRA and YSYEKL. The receptor comes from a male patient aged 55 to 69 who had an allogeneic stem cell transplant, so the T cells may come from the graft donor. Some clones in this sample may be carry-over from other donors' samples. This chain connects TRBV4-1 to TRBJ1-4; D ambiguous. Sequenced material: PBMCs, taken 100 days after allogeneic stem cell transplant. The CDR3 reads CASSQGITQKLFF. The DNA for the CDR3 is TGCGCCAGCAGCCAGGGGATCACCCAAAAACTGTTTTTT.